This T cell receptor (beta chain) was captured by sequencing in a study of shared clonotypes between healthy human individuals (dated by TCRdb to the early 2020s). In the study overall: A few men and two women, aged 18 to 49 years, made up the cohort. Per donor, three plates each were used for CD4 naive and CD4 memory, two for CD8 naive, and one for CD8 memory. Blood TCR repertoires of four to six healthy adults were deeply sequenced to estimate repertoire size and the extent of clonotype sharing between individuals. Libraries were prepared and TCR repertoires were sequenced by different laboratories using diverse techniques, in order to increase sequencing depth and limit assay-specific biases. Leukapheresis yielded between about 0.9 and 9.5 billion PBMCs per donor.

Broader findings and caveats from the paper: Because the study included a small number of donors, the genetic and exposure-history diversity represented was limited. Approximately 5% of naive CD4, 3.5% of naive CD8, about 2.1% of memory CD4, and 0.4% of memory CD8 clonotypes were shared across a few donors. Estimated clonotype richness was generally larger for naive than for memory subsets. Sampling was restricted to blood, and TCR repertoires in tissue are likely to differ from TCR repertoires in blood. Even with the large sequencing depth, rarefaction of the sorted-subset datasets indicated that sequencing was incomplete. Pairwise subsampling indicated that sequencing depth was expected to affect the degree of clonotype sharing among donors. Compared with non-shared clonotypes, clonotypes shared by all four sorted-subset donors had higher generation probabilities.

A word on this clone: The clone's antigen remains unknown. Within one base of it there is no much larger clone, and no base qualities were kept.

The donors were healthy, HIV-negative adults who had no recently reported acute infections or vaccinations. Every donor was a Caucasian adult living in Nashville, Tennessee, USA. CD4+ T cells were enriched through magnetic negative selection, after which naive cells were positively selected on CD45RA and the remaining negative fraction served as the memory subset. Blood was collected by leukapheresis, and PBMCs were isolated by Ficoll-Histopaque density gradient centrifugation and then cryopreserved in liquid nitrogen vapor phase. Analytical flow cytometry was used to check the purity and quantity of every magnetically sorted T cell population. Each sorted fraction had its genomic DNA isolated and then quantified by UV absorbance on a Nanodrop 2000c. Using the deep immunoSEQ assay, TCR CDR3 regions were amplified from genomic DNA by multiplex PCR. Genomic DNA extracted from each cell subset was distributed evenly over all wells of several immunoSEQ 96-well plates, and each plate served as one replicate. For sorted subsets, each replicate PCR was loaded with roughly 200 ng genomic DNA, equivalent to 32,000 or so T cell genomes. Purified libraries were quantified with a Qubit 3.0 fluorometer, sized on a Bioanalyzer 2100, and re-quantified with the KAPA Library Quantification kit. A separate single-read 150-cycle Illumina NextSeq 550 flow cell was used to sequence each immunoSEQ 96-well plate. In the authors' own workflow: Because only junctional sequences without quality scores were contained in the immunoSEQ output, filtering matching that applied to full-length reads could not be performed. To assign V/J genes and CDR3, sequences were annotated using PyIR, a Python wrapper for IgBLAST v1.9, with IMGT germline references. Reads were removed for weak V/J assignments (E-value above 1e-6), missing CDR3, stop codons, out-of-frame junctions, or ambiguous translated residues. V3J clonotypes were defined as sequences sharing the same inferred V gene, J gene, and CDR3 amino acid sequence. Percentage overlap between repertoires was computed as shared unique clonotypes divided by the size of the smaller repertoire. Repertoire richness was assessed with RTK rarefaction, the Chao1 estimator, and Recon v2.1 estimates of unobserved clonotypes. For all TCRbeta clonotypes obtained by the gDNA method from a few donors, generation probabilities were computed with OLGA. TCRdb holds this immuneACCESS table with in-frame rearrangements only. Some clones are missing; in checked studies, unresolved V genes explain under half, and the rest has no known cause. The DNA was the basis for D and trimming; V, J and clone size are from that table. Present in this sample are 640,000 or so clones, about two thirds of which were seen just once. Jointly, the top ten make up 1.8% of the sample.

The junction shows trimming of 4 bases on V and 6 bases on J, and the gene matches do not reach 6 bases of it. Reading the germline V gene (reference sequence) gives CDR1 WNHNN and CDR2 SYGVQD. Including the terminal cysteine and phenylalanine, the CDR3 comprises 16 residues. The kept DNA is CDR3 alone, 48 bases in frame from the first base. The chain is encoded by TRBV10-1 joined to TRBJ2-3; the junction holds 14 bases that match TRBD2. Source material: memory CD4+ T cells sorted from blood. Interpreted using the paper, the cell subset or site label stands for: CD45RA-negative fraction. The TCR originated in a woman between 25 and 40 years old in good health. The CDR3 region has the sequence CASSAGTSGSMDTQYF. In nucleotide form, the sequence is TGCGCCAGCAGTGCCGGGACTAGCGGGAGTATGGATACGCAGTATTTT.